The 22 T cell receptor beta chains below were found in one sample sequenced in a study of T-cell reconstitution after alpha-beta-depleted transplantation in children. Unique molecular identifiers were incorporated into the prepared TCRbeta library. One entry per CDR3 protein, called by TCRdb with MiXCR from the PCR reads. The sample consists of about 640,000 distinct CDR3 sequences, 16% of them appearing once. Sequences were derived from PBMCs from the stem cell graft donor, sampled from the stem cell graft. These receptors were obtained from a human donor who donated a stem cell graft to a child with acute myeloid leukemia.

This clonotype showed up many times. V gene TRBV6-5 combines with J gene TRBJ2-5; TRBD2 aligns across 9 bases. Looked up from germline, CDR1 is MNHEY and CDR2 is SVGAGI. Trimming at V came to 2 bases and at J to 7 bases, leaving 8 bases not matched to a gene. The CDR3 spans 15 residues. For the CDR3, the DNA is TGTGCCAGCAGTTACGAGCGAGCGGGGGGACGGACCCAGTACTTC. Translation: CASSYERAGGRTQYF.

This clonotype showed up many times. The V call is TRBV29-1, the J call TRBJ1-2; no reliable D call. CDR3 size: 11 residues. The V gene's germline CDR1 is SQVTM and CDR2 ANQGSEA. Trimming stripped 3 bases from V and 6 bases from J, with 8 bases between. CDR3 protein: CSVEASHGYTF. DNA for the CDR3: TGCAGCGTTGAGGCTTCCCATGGCTACACCTTC.

The table lists this clonotype with a few counts. The chain combines TRBV6-1 with TRBJ2-2, with 8 bases identical to TRBD1. Germline values: CDR1 MNHNS, CDR2 SASEGT. The CDR3 covers 16 residues. The V gene end was trimmed by 4 bases and the J gene end by 6 bases; junction bases not matched to a gene: 10. CDR3 residues: CASSAPDRGDAGELFF. The CDR3, as DNA: TGTGCCAGCAGTGCCCCCGACAGGGGAGACGCCGGGGAGCTGTTTTTT.

V gene TRBV6-1 combines with J gene TRBJ2-5; a possible D gene is TRBD2 (5 bases). The germline V gene encodes CDR1 MNHNS and CDR2 SASEGT. V lost 0 bases and J lost 6, with 11 bases in between. The CDR3 has 14 residues. CDR3 sequence reads: CASSEAPEGKTQYF. The CDR3 DNA is TGTGCCAGCAGTGAAGCACCAGAGGGAAAGACCCAGTACTTC.

This clonotype was observed a handful of times. The rearrangement uses TRBV9 and TRBJ1-3; D unclear. CDR1 is SGDLS and CDR2 is YYNGEE in the germline V gene. CDR3 length equals 16 residues. V dropped 0 bases and J dropped 0 bases, with 10 bases sitting between them. This chain's CDR3 is CASSVGHESSGNTIYF. The CDR3 DNA sequence: TGTGCCAGCAGCGTAGGACACGAGAGCTCTGGAAACACCATATATTTT. Filled out from reference TRBV9 and TRBJ1-3, the complete variable domain reads DSGVTQTPKHLITATGQRVTLRCSPRSGDLSVYWYQQSLDQGLQFLIQYYNGEERAKGNILERFSAQQFPDLHSELNLSSLELGDSALYFCASSVGHESSGNTIYFGEGSWLTVV.

This clonotype was counted at least ten times. J is TRBJ1-2 and V is TRBV20-1; D might be TRBD1 (6 bases). Germline CDR1 DFQATT, CDR2 SNEGSKA (reference sequence). The CDR3 has 15 residues. V dropped 1 base and J dropped 5 bases, with 17 bases sitting between them. CDR3 region: CSARGGTPEEYGYTF. Here the CDR3 DNA reads TGCAGTGCTAGAGGCGGGACACCGGAGGAGTATGGCTACACCTTC.

V and J are TRBV11-3 and TRBJ2-3, with D perhaps being TRBD1 or TRBD2 (6 bases each). Per the germline V gene, CDR1 is SGHNT and CDR2 is YENEEA. The CDR3 is made up of 15 amino acids. The V and J ends lost 5 bases and 1 base respectively, with 13 bases between them. CDR3 DNA sequence: TGTGCCAGCAGCACCGTGGGGGGCGGCACAGATACGCAGTATTTT. This translates into CASSTVGGGTDTQYF.

This clonotype was recorded a few times. The chain links TRBV5-1 to TRBJ1-1; TRBD1 might be the D (5 bases). The CDR3 extends over 15 amino acids. Trimming left V 0 bases short and J 5 bases short, with 14 bases between. Germline CDR1 and CDR2: SGHRS and YFSETQ. The CDR3 DNA follows: TGCGCCAGCAGCTTGGCCGGGGGGGGAGAGACTGAAGCTTTCTTT. Residues: CASSLAGGGETEAFF.

This clonotype was detected many times. The chain joins TRBV12-3 or TRBV12-4 to TRBJ1-1; a weak D match, TRBD1 (6 bases). Trimming cost V 5 bases and J 5 bases, with 9 bases left between them. This CDR3 contains 12 residues. DNA of the CDR3: TGTGCCAGCAGTGTAGACAGGACTGAAGCTTTCTTT. It yields the protein CASSVDRTEAFF.

This clonotype was counted only a few times. The chain is built from TRBV4-3 and TRBJ2-3, with 14 bases identical to TRBD2. From germline, CDR1 is LGHNA and CDR2 YSLEER. CDR3 size: 16 residues. V trimming: 2 bases; J trimming: 5 bases; junction bases outside the gene matches: 3. The CDR3 sequence is CASSQSGLAGEDTQYF. CDR3 coding DNA: TGCGCCAGCAGCCAATCGGGACTAGCGGGAGAAGATACGCAGTATTTT.

This clonotype showed up just a few times. The gene calls are TRBV7-2 and TRBJ2-5; 12 nucleotides line up with TRBD2. CDR3 size: 16 residues. V shed 4 bases and J 2 bases; nucleotides not matched to a gene: 5. The germline V gene has CDR1 SGHTA and CDR2 FQGNSA. The CDR3 sequence is CASSSALAGGQETQYF. DNA for the CDR3: TGTGCCAGCAGCTCGGCTCTAGCGGGGGGGCAAGAGACCCAGTACTTC.

This rearrangement joins TRBV6-1 to TRBJ1-1, with D unresolved. Trimming stripped 5 bases from V and 2 bases from J, with 6 bases between. Looked up from germline, CDR1 is MNHNS and CDR2 is SASEGT. The CDR3 totals 12 residues. The CDR3 reads CASSKENTEAFF. For the CDR3, the DNA is TGTGCCAGCAGTAAGGAAAACACTGAAGCTTTCTTT.

This chain links TRBV5-1 with TRBJ1-1; 8 bases are shared with TRBD1. The V and J ends lost 4 bases and 1 base, in that order; junction bases with no gene match: 9. Germline loops: CDR1 SGHRS, CDR2 YFSETQ. The length of the CDR3 is 16 residues. In DNA, the CDR3 is TGCGCCAGCAGCGTTTCAGACAGGGGCCCGAACACTGAAGCTTTCTTT. This codes for CASSVSDRGPNTEAFF.

The genes are TRBV7-2 and TRBJ1-3; D perhaps matches TRBD1 (5 bases). The CDR3 consists of 15 residues. Trimming removed 6 bases from V and 0 bases from J, with 12 bases in between. The V gene's germline CDR1 is SGHTA and CDR2 FQGNSA. CDR3 nucleotides: TGTGCCAGCAGGTCCAGGGCTTCCTCTGGAAACACCATATATTTT. Amino acid sequence: CASRSRASSGNTIYF.

There are many counts of this clonotype. The chain employs TRBV20-1 and TRBJ2-3; possible D gene TRBD2, 7 bases. Germline-derived CDR1 and CDR2 are DFQATT and SNEGSKA (reference sequence). This CDR3 contains 17 residues. The V end lost 0 bases, the J end lost 9 bases, and 25 bases lay between the germline ends. In nucleotides, the CDR3 is TGCAGTGCTAGAGATCAAGGGGCGGGGGCCAACAAGGGGACGCAGTATTTT. This sequence encodes CSARDQGAGANKGTQYF.

The J gene is TRBJ2-6, the V gene TRBV20-1; D might be TRBD2 (6 bases). This CDR3 has 14 residues. Trimming left V 1 base short and J 4 bases short, with 8 bases between. Germline loops: CDR1 DFQATT, CDR2 SNEGSKA (reference sequence). This chain's CDR3 is CSARAGEGANVLTF. The CDR3 coding sequence is TGCAGTGCTAGAGCGGGGGAAGGGGCCAACGTCCTGACTTTC.

This clonotype was counted many times. The genes are TRBV20-1 and TRBJ1-1; TRBD1 might be the D (6 bases). The CDR3 covers 16 residues. The V and J ends lost 3 bases and 1 base respectively, with 18 bases between them. Germline CDR1 and CDR2: DFQATT and SNEGSKA (reference sequence). The CDR3 loop reads CSASPFGGGWNTEAFF. The CDR3 DNA reads as TGCAGTGCTAGTCCCTTCGGGGGGGGCTGGAACACTGAAGCTTTCTTT.

This clonotype was recorded at least ten times. This rearrangement joins TRBV29-1 to TRBJ2-7; D uncertain. The CDR3 covers 13 residues. V lost 0 bases and J lost 5, with 11 bases in between. Germline CDR1 and CDR2: SQVTM and ANQGSEA. For the CDR3, the DNA is TGCAGCGTTGAAGATCCTCCGAAGAACGAGCAGTACTTC. As protein: CSVEDPPKNEQYF.

This clonotype was counted a few times. The chain has TRBV9 and TRBJ2-3; weak D call: TRBD2 (6 bases). This CDR3 is built from 16 residues. Trimming left V 4 bases short and J 6 bases short, with 21 bases between. Germline V CDR1 and CDR2: SGDLS, YYNGEE. CDR3 DNA: TGTGCCAGCAGCTTTCTAGACGGGGGTCCGGGGGATACGCAGTATTTT. Protein product: CASSFLDGGPGDTQYF.

The gene calls are TRBV28 and TRBJ1-6; tentatively, D is TRBD1 (5 bases). The CDR3 has 15 residues. V was shortened by 2 bases and J by 10 bases, with 15 bases between the two germline ends. CDR1 is MDHEN, CDR2 SYDVKM, per germline. The CDR3 region is CASSLEHRSSSPLHF. Written as DNA, the CDR3 is TGTGCCAGCAGTTTAGAACACAGGTCGTCATCACCCCTCCACTTT.

This clonotype was recorded many times. V usage is TRBV12-3 or TRBV12-4 and J usage is TRBJ1-2; 10 positions match TRBD1. CDR3 length: 13 residues. Trimming took 3 bases from V and 8 from J; bases not matched to a gene: 3. Here the CDR3 DNA reads TGTGCCAGCAGTTTCGGGGACAGGGGCGGCTACACCTTC. Its translation is CASSFGDRGGYTF.

This clonotype was counted only a few times. This chain connects TRBV12-3 or TRBV12-4 to TRBJ1-1; TRBD1 agrees at 10 bases. V lost 2 bases, J lost 10 bases, and 7 bases stayed unmatched. The CDR3 totals 14 residues. In DNA form, the CDR3 reads TGTGCCAGCAGTTTACGGTGGACAGGGGGACGAGCTTTCTTT. Translating gives CASSLRWTGGRAFF.